A single sample is the source of the 16 T cell receptor beta chains below, sequenced in a study of blood T cell repertoires in COVID-19. Profiling relied on immunoSEQ multiplex PCR, and the TCRdb table lists in-frame clones only, not all of them. The sample has about 240,000 clones; about 86% are singletons. The sample consisted of peripheral blood. Receptors were obtained from a woman over 75 with acute or convalescent COVID-19.

The rearrangement joins TRBV2 to TRBJ2-2; the match to TRBD1 covers 7 bases. Germline-derived CDR1 and CDR2 are SNHLY and FYNNEI. CDR3 length: 17 amino acids. V trimming: 4 bases; J trimming: 0 bases; junction bases outside the gene matches: 8. CDR3 bases: TGTGCCAGCAGTGTGGACAGGAGATATGCGAACACCGGGGAGCTGTTTTTT. It encodes CASSVDRRYANTGELFF. The whole variable domain, remainder taken from reference TRBV2 and TRBJ2-2, is EPEVTQTPSHQVTQMGQEVILRCVPISNHLYFYWYRQILGQKVEFLVSFYNNEISEKSEIFDDQFSVERPDGSNFTLKIRSTKLEDSAMYFCASSVDRRYANTGELFFGEGSRLTVL.

This clone turned up a few times. The chain uses TRBV27 and TRBJ2-7; D gene unclear. V lost 3 bases and J lost 3, with 9 bases in between. Looked up from germline, CDR1 is MNHEY and CDR2 is SMNVEV (reference sequence). The CDR3 sequence is 13 residues long. The CDR3 loop reads CASSFLANYEQYF. For the CDR3, the DNA is TGTGCCAGCAGTTTTTTGGCAAACTACGAGCAGTACTTC.

Notes on this clone: A junction end diverges from the germline sequence, so it may reflect a read error. The chain combines TRBV6-9 with TRBJ1-6; no clear D. The CDR3 is made up of 11 amino acids. Germline CDR1 and CDR2: MNHGY and SVAAGI. The CDR3 DNA reads TGTGCCCTTTGGCGTCTCCGACTTTTCCCCTTT. Its protein product is CALWRLRLFPF.

The V and J genes are TRBV15 and TRBJ1-4; D may be TRBD1 (6 bases). Germline V gene data show CDR1 as LNHNV and CDR2 as YYDKDF (reference sequence). The V end lost 0 bases, the J end lost 5 bases, and 10 bases lay between the germline ends. The CDR3 length is 15 residues. CDR3 protein: CATSREQGGNEKLFF. DNA of the CDR3: TGTGCCACCAGCAGAGAACAGGGTGGCAATGAAAAACTGTTTTTT.

The chain has TRBV5-1 and TRBJ1-3, with 11 bases lining up with TRBD1. The CDR3 is 17 residues long. CDR1 and CDR2 from the germline V gene are SGHRS and YFSETQ. J gave up 0 bases and V 0 bases, and 2 bases lay outside the gene matches. CDR3: CASSLDGTGGSGNTIYF. The DNA of the CDR3 is TGCGCCAGCAGCTTGGATGGGACAGGGGGCTCTGGAAACACCATATATTTT. Full variable domain (rest looked up from reference TRBV5-1 and TRBJ1-3): KAGVTQTPRYLIKTRGQQVTLSCSPISGHRSVSWYQQTPGQGLQFLFEYFSETQRNKGNFPGRFSGRQFSNSRSEMNVSTLELGDSALYLCASSLDGTGGSGNTIYFGEGSWLTVV.

The chain recombines TRBV11-2 with TRBJ1-1, with a possible D match to TRBD1 (6 bases). Deletions cut 4 bases from V and 0 bases from J, with 12 bases between. The CDR3 sequence is 15 residues long. The germline gives CDR1 SGHAT, CDR2 FQNNGV. In DNA, the CDR3 is TGTGCCAGCAGCTCTAGCGGACAGATGAACACTGAAGCTTTCTTT. Amino acid sequence: CASSSSGQMNTEAFF.

This chain uses TRBV5-5 with TRBJ1-4, with a weak D call TRBD1 (6 bases). Germline V lookup: CDR1 SGHKS, CDR2 YYEKEE (reference sequence). The CDR3 totals 14 residues. Trimming cost V 2 bases and J 6 bases, with 11 bases left between them. The CDR3 nucleotides are TGTGCCAGCAGCTTCAGGGGAACGGATGAAAAACTGTTTTTT. Translation gives CASSFRGTDEKLFF.

This clone was found a few times. The chain uses TRBV30 and TRBJ1-2; 7 bases match TRBD1. CDR1 and CDR2 from the germline V gene are GTSNPN and SVGIG (reference sequence). The CDR3 has 12 residues. J was trimmed by 2 bases and V by 7 bases; bases with no gene match: 4. For the CDR3, the DNA is TGTGCCTATGACAGGGCCAACTATGGCTACACCTTC. As protein: CAYDRANYGYTF.

The CDR3 is CASSDLEALFNEKLFF. The CDR3 coding sequence is TGTGCCAGCAGTGACCTAGAGGCCCTTTTTAATGAAAAACTGTTTTTT. The V and J genes are TRBV2 and TRBJ1-4; D gene uncertain. Germline V CDR1 and CDR2: SNHLY, FYNNEI. Trimming took 3 bases from V and 4 from J, leaving 15 bases between them. The length of the CDR3 is 16 residues.

The chain links TRBV24-1 to TRBJ1-5; a possible D gene is TRBD1 (6 bases). The CDR3 runs to 16 residues. Germline CDR1 reads KGHDR; CDR2 reads SFDVKD. Trimming shortened V by 0 bases and J by 3 bases, and 11 bases separated the two germline ends. The CDR3 nucleotides are TGTGCCACCAGTGATTTGAACAGGGCCACCAATCAGCCCCAGCATTTT. It specifies CATSDLNRATNQPQHF.

This clone has just a few counts. The chain links TRBV12-3 or TRBV12-4 to TRBJ2-5; D may be TRBD2 (5 bases). V was trimmed by 1 base and J by 5 bases, leaving 8 bases between them. CDR3 length equals 13 residues. The CDR3 DNA sequence: TGTGCCAGCAGTTTAGTCGGGGTCGAGACCCAGTACTTC. It specifies CASSLVGVETQYF.

On this clone: One junction end does not reproduce the germline sequence, and a read error may be involved. The CDR3 sequence: CASSSNDRTDF. The CDR3 bases are TGCGCCAGCAGCTCCAATGACAGGACGGATTTT. V and J are TRBV5-1 and TRBJ1-5; D might be TRBD1 (6 bases). The CDR3 covers 11 residues. Germline CDR1 SGHRS, CDR2 YFSETQ.

The V gene is TRBV28, the J gene TRBJ1-1, with 7 bases identical to TRBD1. The ends lost 2 bases at V and 1 base at J; junction bases unmatched: 13. CDR1 is MDHEN, CDR2 SYDVKM, per germline. This CDR3 region has 18 residues. Here the CDR3 reads CASSLRGQRAIGNTEAFF. The CDR3 coding sequence is TGTGCCAGCAGTTTAAGGGGACAGCGTGCAATCGGGAACACTGAAGCTTTCTTT.

This clone is a singleton in its sample. The V and J genes are TRBV4-1 and TRBJ2-7, with TRBD1 matching over 8 bases. The V segment lost 4 bases and the J segment 3 bases; nucleotides outside the gene matches: 8. Germline V CDR1 and CDR2: MGHRA, YSYEKL. The CDR3 has 15 amino acids. Here the CDR3 DNA reads TGCGCCAGCAGCCGAGCCGGGACAGGAAACTACGAGCAGTACTTC. Amino acid sequence: CASSRAGTGNYEQYF.

The chain couples TRBV18 to TRBJ2-5; D gene ambiguous. The CDR3 is made up of 14 amino acids. With 3 bases removed from V and 5 bases from J, the gap between germline ends came to 13 bases. The germline CDR1 and CDR2 sequences are KGHSH and LQKENI. CDR3 protein: CASSPDSNRETQYF. CDR3 nucleotides: TGTGCCAGCTCACCTGACTCCAACCGGGAGACCCAGTACTTC.

The genes are TRBV2 and TRBJ1-3; 9 bases are a match to TRBD1. The CDR3 runs 16 residues. CDR1 is SNHLY, CDR2 FYNNEI, per germline. Losses at the gene ends were 6 bases for V and 1 base for J; bases not matched to a gene: 7. CDR3 loop: CASRAAGQGSGNTIYF. The CDR3 DNA reads as TGTGCCAGCAGGGCGGCCGGACAGGGGTCTGGAAACACCATATATTTT.